The source of this T cell receptor (beta chain) is a study of cytomegalovirus exposure and HLA in healthy donors. The V end lost 2 bases, the J end lost 7 bases, and 11 bases lay between the germline ends. This CDR3 has 13 residues. Germline V CDR1 and CDR2: SNHLY, FYNNEI. TCRdb's table, derived via immunoSEQ multiplex PCR, lists solely in-frame clones and lacks some. The data hold approximately 300,000 clones, with 86% observed a single time. General study points: In vitro, three CMV-associated chains proved specific for CMV antigens.

These donors were members of the 120-subject validation cohort, a group separate from the approximately 700-subject first cohort. As concerns this clone: What it binds is not known.

The sequence derives from a woman between 18 and 29 years old in good health and CMV-seronegative. V is TRBV2 and J is TRBJ1-2, with D hard to call. Sequences were obtained from PBMCs. For the CDR3, the DNA is TGTGCCAGCAGTGAAAGCCAGCGTGGTGGCTACACCTTC. It specifies CASSESQRGGYTF. The complete variable domain, with remaining parts taken from reference TRBV2 and TRBJ1-2, reads EPEVTQTPSHQVTQMGQEVILRCVPISNHLYFYWYRQILGQKVEFLVSFYNNEISEKSEIFDDQFSVERPDGSNFTLKIRSTKLEDSAMYFCASSESQRGGYTFGSGTRLTVV.